This TCR beta chain was identified in a study of T-cell reconstitution after alpha-beta-depleted transplantation in children. The CDR3 sequence is 16 residues long. CDR1 LNHDA and CDR2 SQIVND come from the germline V gene (reference sequence). V lost 3 bases to trimming and J lost 7 bases, with 19 bases between them. As it was prepared, the TCRbeta library received unique molecular identifiers. Each CDR3 protein is one row after TCRdb ran MiXCR on the PCR reads. The table lists 300,000 to 400,000 distinct CDR3 sequences, around 15% of them singletons. The table lists this clonotype with a few counts. What it binds is not known. Findings of the study overall: Newly made T cells mostly supplied T-cell counts and diversity one year after transplant. Reported findings indicate that, about two months after transplant, alpha-beta T cells came from several hundred expanded clones, which were derived from non-depleted graft cells. Surviving recipient cells, namely T cells and thymic progenitors, were the source of high day-60 TCRbeta diversity in some patients.

The receptor's source is a male patient aged 2-9 years who had a stem cell transplant for acute lymphoblastic leukemia, so the T cells may come from the graft donor. The material sequenced was PBMCs, mostly from graft donor cells, taken 360 days after TCRalphabeta/CD19-depleted stem cell transplant. The rearrangement joins TRBV19 to TRBJ1-5; weak D call: TRBD1 (6 bases). The CDR3 spells CASSISADSTDQPQHF. The CDR3 coding sequence is TGTGCCAGTAGTATCAGTGCGGACAGTACAGACCAGCCCCAGCATTTT.